Each of the 9 T cell receptor beta chains below was sequenced from the same sample in a study of blood T cell repertoires in COVID-19. The assay was immunoSEQ multiplex PCR, and TCRdb's table has in-frame clones only and misses some. In the table there are some 260,000 clones, roughly 87% of which are singletons. Sequencing was carried out using peripheral blood. These receptors were obtained from a man younger than 30 with active or convalescent COVID-19.

The CDR3 DNA is TGTGCCAGCAGCTTAGTTGGCAGTAATGAAAAACTGTTTTTT. It specifies CASSLVGSNEKLFF. V gene TRBV7-9 combines with J gene TRBJ1-4; D remains ambiguous. The V gene lost 1 base and the J gene lost 4 bases, with 7 bases spanning the gap. This CDR3 spans 14 amino acids. Germline V gene lookup returns CDR1 SEHNR and CDR2 FQNEAQ (reference sequence). Filled out from reference TRBV7-9 and TRBJ1-4, the complete variable domain reads DTGVSQNPRHKITKRGQNVTFRCDPISEHNRLYWYRQTLGQGPEFLTYFQNEAQLEKSRLLSDRFSAERPKGSFSTLEIQRTEQGDSAMYLCASSLVGSNEKLFFGSGTQLSVL.

J is TRBJ1-5 and V is TRBV19; 7 bases line up with TRBD1. Germline V lookup: CDR1 LNHDA, CDR2 SQIVND (reference sequence). CDR3 size: 16 residues. V lost 7 bases to trimming and J lost 2 bases; unmatched junction nucleotides: 11. The CDR3 protein is CASTQRGGLGNQPQHF. CDR3 nucleotides: TGTGCCAGTACTCAGAGAGGGGGCTTAGGCAATCAGCCCCAGCATTTT.

The chain combines TRBV3-1 (or the pseudogene TRBV3-2) with TRBJ2-2; 13 nucleotides align to TRBD2. Germline CDR1 and CDR2: LGHDT and YNNKEL (reference sequence). J was trimmed by 5 bases and V by 2 bases; bases with no gene match: 11. The CDR3 runs 19 residues. The CDR3 nucleotides read TGTGCCAGCAGCCAACTAGGACTAGCGGGAGAATATTGGACCGGGGAGCTGTTTTTT. This gives the protein CASSQLGLAGEYWTGELFF.

The genes are TRBV30 and TRBJ2-4; D gene unclear. This CDR3 is 11 amino acids long. CDR1 and CDR2 from the germline V gene are GTSNPN and SVGIG (reference sequence). V was cut by 5 bases and J by 11 bases, with 13 bases left in between. The CDR3 loop is CAWGPLSVQYF. The CDR3 DNA sequence: TGTGCCTGGGGCCCACTTTCGGTTCAGTACTTC.

The rearrangement joins TRBV13 to TRBJ1-3, with unresolved D. The CDR3 length is 17 residues. V was pared by 0 bases and J by 0 bases, with 12 bases between. The V gene's germline CDR1 is PRHDT and CDR2 FYEKMQ (reference sequence). CDR3 DNA: TGTGCCAGCAGCTTAGGAAGATTGGTGAGCTCTGGAAACACCATATATTTT. As protein: CASSLGRLVSSGNTIYF.

The chain employs TRBV3-1 (or the pseudogene TRBV3-2) and TRBJ2-7; D is possibly TRBD2 (6 bases). Trimming left V 6 bases short and J 1 base short, with 13 bases between. CDR1 and CDR2 from the germline V gene are LGHDT and YNNKEL (reference sequence). The CDR3 consists of 14 residues. The chain's CDR3 is CASRGLGGSYEQYF. The CDR3 region has the DNA TGTGCCAGCAGGGGACTGGGGGGTTCCTACGAGCAGTACTTC.

DNA for the CDR3: TGTGCCAGCAGCGTCGACAGGGGTCACTATGGCTACACCTTC. Protein sequence: CASSVDRGHYGYTF. The chain employs TRBV3-1 (or the pseudogene TRBV3-2) and TRBJ1-2; 8 bases line up with TRBD1. V dropped 5 bases and J dropped 3; count of bases not matched to a gene: 5. The germline V gene has CDR1 LGHDT and CDR2 YNNKEL (reference sequence). The CDR3 has 14 residues.

The CDR3 sequence is CASSYHGQPQHF. The CDR3, as DNA: TGTGCCAGCAGTTACCACGGTCAGCCCCAGCATTTT. The V and J genes are TRBV6-2 or TRBV6-3 and TRBJ1-5; the D is unclear. The CDR3 contains 12 residues. Germline lookup yields CDR1 MNHEY and CDR2 SVGEGT. V was pared by 2 bases and J by 6 bases, with 5 bases between.

The chain has TRBV18 and TRBJ2-3; D is ambiguous. Per germline, CDR1 KGHSH and CDR2 LQKENI. CDR3 length equals 10 residues. The V gene lost 6 bases and the J gene lost 4 bases, with 2 bases spanning the gap. The CDR3: CASSSDTQYF. In nucleotides, the CDR3 is TGTGCCAGCTCCTCAGATACGCAGTATTTT.